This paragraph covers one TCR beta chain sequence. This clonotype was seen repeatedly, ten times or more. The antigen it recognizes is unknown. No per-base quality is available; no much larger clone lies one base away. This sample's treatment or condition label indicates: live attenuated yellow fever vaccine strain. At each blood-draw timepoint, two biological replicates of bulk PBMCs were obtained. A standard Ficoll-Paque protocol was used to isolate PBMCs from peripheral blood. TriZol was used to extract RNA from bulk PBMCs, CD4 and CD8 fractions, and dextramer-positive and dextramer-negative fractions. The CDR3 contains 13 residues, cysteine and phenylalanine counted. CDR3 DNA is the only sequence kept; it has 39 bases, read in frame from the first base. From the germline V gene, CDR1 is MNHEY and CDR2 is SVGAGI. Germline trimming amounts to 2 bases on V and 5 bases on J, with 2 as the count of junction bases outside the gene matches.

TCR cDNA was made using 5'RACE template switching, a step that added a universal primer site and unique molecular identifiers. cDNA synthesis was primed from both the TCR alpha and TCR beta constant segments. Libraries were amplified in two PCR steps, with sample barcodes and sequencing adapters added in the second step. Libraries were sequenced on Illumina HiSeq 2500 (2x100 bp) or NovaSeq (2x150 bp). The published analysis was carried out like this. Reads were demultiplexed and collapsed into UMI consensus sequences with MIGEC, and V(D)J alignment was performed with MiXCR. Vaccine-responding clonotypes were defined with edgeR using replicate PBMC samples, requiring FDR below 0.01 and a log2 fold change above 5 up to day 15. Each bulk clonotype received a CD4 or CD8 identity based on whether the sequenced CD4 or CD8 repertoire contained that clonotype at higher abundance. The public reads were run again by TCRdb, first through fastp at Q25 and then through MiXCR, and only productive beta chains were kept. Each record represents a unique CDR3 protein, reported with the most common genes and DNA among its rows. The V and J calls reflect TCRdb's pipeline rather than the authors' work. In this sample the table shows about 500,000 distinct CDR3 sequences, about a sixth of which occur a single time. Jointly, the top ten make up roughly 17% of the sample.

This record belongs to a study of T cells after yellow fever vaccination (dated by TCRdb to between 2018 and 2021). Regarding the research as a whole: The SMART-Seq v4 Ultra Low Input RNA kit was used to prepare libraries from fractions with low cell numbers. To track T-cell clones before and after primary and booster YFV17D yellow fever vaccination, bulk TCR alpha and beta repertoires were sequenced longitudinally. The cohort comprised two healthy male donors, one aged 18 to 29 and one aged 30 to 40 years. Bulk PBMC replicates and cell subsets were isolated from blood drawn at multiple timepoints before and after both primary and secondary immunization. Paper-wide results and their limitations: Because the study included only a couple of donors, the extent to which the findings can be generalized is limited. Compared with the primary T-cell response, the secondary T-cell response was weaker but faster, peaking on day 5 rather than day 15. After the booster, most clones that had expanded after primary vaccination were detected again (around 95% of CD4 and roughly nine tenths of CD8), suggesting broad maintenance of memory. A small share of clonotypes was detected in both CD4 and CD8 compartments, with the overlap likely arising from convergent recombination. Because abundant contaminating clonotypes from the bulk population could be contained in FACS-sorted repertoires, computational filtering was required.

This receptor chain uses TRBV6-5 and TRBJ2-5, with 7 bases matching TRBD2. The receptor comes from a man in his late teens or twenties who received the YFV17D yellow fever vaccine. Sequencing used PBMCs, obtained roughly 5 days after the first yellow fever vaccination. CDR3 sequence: CASSYEGGETQYF. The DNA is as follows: TGTGCCAGCAGTTACGAGGGAGGGGAGACCCAGTACTTC.